The text below deals with one T cell receptor beta chain. TCRdb's copy holds only in-frame clones and misses some; the assay was immunoSEQ multiplex PCR. The repertoire holds roughly 160,000 clones, with 90% to 95% as singletons. V gave up 4 bases and J gave up 6 bases, with 13 bases separating them. The CDR3 covers 14 residues. From germline, CDR1 is SNHLY and CDR2 FYNNEI. The data were obtained in a study of blood T cell repertoires in COVID-19. Study context: The United States, Italy and Spain supplied acute and convalescent COVID-19 samples.

The V and J genes are TRBV2 and TRBJ1-5, with D possibly being TRBD1 (5 bases). The clonotype was recovered from a man between 50 and 59 years old with acute or convalescent COVID-19. Sequenced: peripheral blood. Here the CDR3 reads CASSVWDLGQPQHF. The CDR3, as DNA: TGTGCCAGCAGTGTCTGGGACTTAGGTCAGCCCCAGCATTTT.